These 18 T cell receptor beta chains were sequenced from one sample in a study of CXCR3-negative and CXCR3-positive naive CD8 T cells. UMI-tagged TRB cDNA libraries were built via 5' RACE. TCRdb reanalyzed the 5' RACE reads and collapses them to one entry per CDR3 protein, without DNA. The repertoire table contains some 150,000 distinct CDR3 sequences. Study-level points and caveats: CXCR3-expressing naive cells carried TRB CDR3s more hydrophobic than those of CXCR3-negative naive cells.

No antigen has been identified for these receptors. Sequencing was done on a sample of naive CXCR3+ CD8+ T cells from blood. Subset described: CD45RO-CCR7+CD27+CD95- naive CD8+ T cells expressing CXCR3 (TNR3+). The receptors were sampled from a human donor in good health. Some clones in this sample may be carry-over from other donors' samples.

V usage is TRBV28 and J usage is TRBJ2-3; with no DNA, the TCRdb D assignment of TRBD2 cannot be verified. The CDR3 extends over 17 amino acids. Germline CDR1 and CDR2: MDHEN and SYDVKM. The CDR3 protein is CASSLWVAGASTDTQYF.

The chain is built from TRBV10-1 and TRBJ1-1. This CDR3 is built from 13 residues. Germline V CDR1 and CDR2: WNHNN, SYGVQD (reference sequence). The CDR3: CASRPDRNTEAFF.

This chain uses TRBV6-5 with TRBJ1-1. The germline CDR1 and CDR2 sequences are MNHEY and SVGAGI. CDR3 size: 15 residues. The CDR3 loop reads CASSSSVYGNTEAFF.

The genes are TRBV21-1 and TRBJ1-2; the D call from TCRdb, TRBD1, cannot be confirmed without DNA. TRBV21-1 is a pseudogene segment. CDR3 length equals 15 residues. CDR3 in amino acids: CASSPRRDRVYGYTF.

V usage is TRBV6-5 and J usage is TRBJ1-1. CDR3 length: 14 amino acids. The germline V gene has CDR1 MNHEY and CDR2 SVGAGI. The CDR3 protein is CASKPSGGGTEAFF.

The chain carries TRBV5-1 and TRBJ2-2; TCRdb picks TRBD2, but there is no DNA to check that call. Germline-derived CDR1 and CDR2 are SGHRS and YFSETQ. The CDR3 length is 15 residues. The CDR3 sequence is CASSLEVALPGELFF. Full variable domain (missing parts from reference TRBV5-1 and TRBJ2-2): KAGVTQTPRYLIKTRGQQVTLSCSPISGHRSVSWYQQTPGQGLQFLFEYFSETQRNKGNFPGRFSGRQFSNSRSEMNVSTLELGDSALYLCASSLEVALPGELFFGEGSRLTVL.

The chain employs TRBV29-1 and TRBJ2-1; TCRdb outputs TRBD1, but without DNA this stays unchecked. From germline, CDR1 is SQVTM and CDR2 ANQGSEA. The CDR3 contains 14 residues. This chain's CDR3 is CSVVDRLSYNEQFF.

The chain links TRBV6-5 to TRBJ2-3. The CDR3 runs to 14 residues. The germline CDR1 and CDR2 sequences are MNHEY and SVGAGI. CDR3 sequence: CASSYSSRTDTQYF.

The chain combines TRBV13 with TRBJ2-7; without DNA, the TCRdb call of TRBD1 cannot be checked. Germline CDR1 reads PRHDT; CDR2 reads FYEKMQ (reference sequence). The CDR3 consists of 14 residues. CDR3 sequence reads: CASSPRAGAYEQYF.

The CDR3 loop is CSARIGRDNSPLHF. The chain couples TRBV20-1 to TRBJ1-6. Germline CDR1 reads DFQATT; CDR2 reads SNEGSKA (reference sequence). The length of the CDR3 is 14 residues.

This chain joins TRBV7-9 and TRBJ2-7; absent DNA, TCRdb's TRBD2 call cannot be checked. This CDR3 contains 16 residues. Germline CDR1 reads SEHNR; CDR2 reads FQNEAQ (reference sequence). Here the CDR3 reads CASSPMTSGRVYEQYF.

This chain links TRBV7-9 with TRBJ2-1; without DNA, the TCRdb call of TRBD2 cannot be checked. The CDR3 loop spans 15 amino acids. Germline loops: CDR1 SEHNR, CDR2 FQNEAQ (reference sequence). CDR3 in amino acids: CASSLPREAYNEQFF.

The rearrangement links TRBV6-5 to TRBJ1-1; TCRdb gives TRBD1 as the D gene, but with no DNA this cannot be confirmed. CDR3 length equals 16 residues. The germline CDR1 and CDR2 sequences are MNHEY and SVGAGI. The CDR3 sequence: CASSPYRETMNTEAFF.

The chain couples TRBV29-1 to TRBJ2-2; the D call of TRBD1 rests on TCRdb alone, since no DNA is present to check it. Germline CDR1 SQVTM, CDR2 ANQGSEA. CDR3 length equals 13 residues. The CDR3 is CSVEQGHTGELFF.

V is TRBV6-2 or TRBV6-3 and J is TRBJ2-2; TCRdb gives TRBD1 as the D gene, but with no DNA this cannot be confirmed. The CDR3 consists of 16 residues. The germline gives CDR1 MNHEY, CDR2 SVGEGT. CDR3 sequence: CASSFGQSWRTGELFF.

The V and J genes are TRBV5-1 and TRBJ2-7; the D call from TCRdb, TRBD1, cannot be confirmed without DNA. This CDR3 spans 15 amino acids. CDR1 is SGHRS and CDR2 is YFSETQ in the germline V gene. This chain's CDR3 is CASSPPGLTVYEQYF.

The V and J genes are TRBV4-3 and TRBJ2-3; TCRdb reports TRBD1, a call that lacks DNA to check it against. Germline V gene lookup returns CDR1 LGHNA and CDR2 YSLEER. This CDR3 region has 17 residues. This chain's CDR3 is CASSQDPGGVSTDTQYF.

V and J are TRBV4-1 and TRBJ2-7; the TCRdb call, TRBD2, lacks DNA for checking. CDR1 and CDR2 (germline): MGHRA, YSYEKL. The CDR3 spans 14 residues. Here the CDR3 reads CASSQGSGPYEQYF.